The entry below gives a single T cell receptor beta chain sequence along with its context. The target antigen is unknown. These data belong to a study of Graves' ophthalmopathy and Graves' hyperthyroidism. Study-wide findings and caveats: A classifier, a 13-signature model, separated ophthalmopathy from stable hyperthyroidism with more than 85% sensitivity and approximately 80% specificity. Blood also contained most of the expanded thyroid clonotypes above 0.001 frequency.

As the template, RNA transcripts were used to amplify TCR beta CDR3 regions. The first round was an RT-PCR with HTBI primers, and the second round was a multiplex PCR. MiXCR, applied by TCRdb to the multiplex PCR reads, yields one record per CDR3 protein. The table shows 400,000 or so distinct CDR3 sequences, with 15% occurring only once. Sequencing was carried out using peripheral blood. The sequence derives from a young woman with stable Graves' hyperthyroidism.

The CDR3 coding sequence is TGTGCCAGCAGCTCCCTGCTTGACAGGGGGCCACGTTTGGAGCAGTACTTC. This translates into CASSSLLDRGPRLEQYF. The rearrangement links TRBV5-6 to TRBJ2-7; TRBD1 matches at 10 bases. The V segment lost 3 bases and the J segment 7 bases; nucleotides outside the gene matches: 16. The CDR3 loop spans 17 amino acids. From germline, CDR1 is SGHDT and CDR2 YYEEEE.